Following are 25 T cell receptor beta chains from one sample sequenced in a study of CD8+ T cells in alopecia areata. After isolation, RNA underwent reverse transcription to generate cDNA as the sequencing template. Assay used: immunoSEQ multiplex PCR; TCRdb lists only in-frame clones, some missing. Sampling found some 3,500 clones, none seen once. Sorting relied on CD4, CD8alpha, NKG2D, NKG2ACE and other markers applied to pooled cutaneous lymph node cells. The sample comprised CD8+ T cells sorted from a lymph node. These receptors were collected from a C3H/HeJ mouse with alopecia areata. The MHC haplotype of the strain is H2-k.

This clone was picked up many times. All gene names here are mouse names. CDR3 loop: CASTAGAQDTQYF. CDR3 DNA (partial): TGTGCCAGCACCGCTGGGGCCCAAGAC. The V and J genes are TRBV13-1 and TRBJ2-5, with D possibly matching TRBD2 (6 bases). The read comes to an end 4 residues before the CDR3 does, leaving the germline J gene to fill in the end. CDR1 and CDR2 from the germline V gene are NSHNY and SYGAGN. V was cut by 6 bases and J by 2 bases, with 10 bases left in between. The length of the CDR3 is 13 residues.

With respect to this clone: Genes and germline are mouse. Read data end 4 residues before the CDR3 end; the end is taken from the germline J gene. The chain joins TRBV29 to TRBJ1-1; the match to TRBD1 covers 8 bases. CDR3 length: 13 amino acids. The germline V gene encodes CDR1 MSHET and CDR2 SYDVDS. CDR3 sequence reads: CASSSQGATEVFF. The sequenced CDR3 bases are TGTGCTAGCAGTTCCCAGGGGGCGACA.

This clone was seen repeatedly, ten times or more. Here the gene names and germline are mouse. The read terminates 4 residues ahead of where the CDR3 ends, so the germline J gene completes it. The chain has TRBV1 and TRBJ1-2, with D possibly being TRBD1 (5 bases). The CDR3 loop spans 15 amino acids. CDR1 NSQYPW and CDR2 LRSPGD come from the germline V gene (reference sequence). V lost 0 bases and J lost 3, with 11 bases in between. CDR3 bases read: TGCACCTGCAGTGCAGATGGGGGAGGGGACTCC. Translated, it gives CTCSADGGGDS. The whole CDR3 protein is CTCSADGGGDSDYTF.

This clone was observed a few times. Each gene name is a mouse one. Read coverage stops 4 residues before the CDR3 terminus; the germline J gene supplies the remainder. The chain carries TRBV4 and TRBJ2-1; maybe TRBD1 (5 bases). V was cut by 5 bases and J by 5 bases, with 10 bases left in between. Germline-derived CDR1 and CDR2 are LGHDT and YNNKQL (reference sequence). The CDR3 has 13 residues. The sequenced part of the CDR3 DNA is TGTGCCAGCAGCCCAGGGAAGGATGCT. Translated, it gives CASSPGKDA. The complete CDR3 sequence is CASSPGKDAEQFF. Full variable domain (outside the CDR3, taken from reference TRBV4 and TRBJ2-1): ETAVFQTPNYHVTQVGNEVSFNCKQTLGHDTMYWYKQDSKKLLKIMFSYNNKQLIVNETVPRRFSPQSSDKAHLNLRIKSVEPEDSAVYLCASSPGKDAEQFFGPGTRLTVL.

On this clone itself: The genes are named according to mouse. The CDR3 DNA, read in part, is TGTGCCAGCAGTGATGCTCTCAGTTATAACTATGCT. Amino acid sequence: CASSDALSYNYA. The complete CDR3 reads CASSDALSYNYAEQFF. The rearrangement joins TRBV13-1 to TRBJ2-1; D gene unclear. With the read ending 4 residues before the CDR3 end, the germline J gene is used to fill in that end. Per the germline V gene, CDR1 is NSHNY and CDR2 is SYGAGN. Deletions cut 0 bases from V and 0 bases from J, with 10 bases between. This CDR3 has 16 amino acids.

This clone was found many times. Gene names and germline refer to mouse. The missing CDR3 end, 4 residues past where the read stops, is filled in from the germline J gene. This chain joins TRBV13-3 and TRBJ2-7; a weak D match, TRBD1 (6 bases). From germline, CDR1 is NNHDY and CDR2 SYVADS. Trimming left V 5 bases short and J 0 bases short, with 12 bases between. The CDR3 spans 14 residues. This chain's CDR3 is CASSTGRSSYEQYF. The covered CDR3 bases are TGTGCCAGCAGCACAGGGAGGAGCTCCTAT.

In its sample, this clone was seen many times. The germline and genes are mouse ones. Read coverage stops 4 residues before the CDR3 terminus; the germline J gene supplies the remainder. V and J are TRBV13-1 and TRBJ2-1, with D unresolved. The V gene's germline CDR1 is NSHNY and CDR2 SYGAGN. The CDR3 is 13 residues long. V lost 6 bases and J lost 4, with 11 bases in between. The CDR3 protein is CASTEQLYAEQFF. CDR3 DNA (partial): TGTGCCAGCACCGAACAGCTTTATGCT.

This clone was recorded many times. Any gene name here is a mouse gene name. The read terminates 4 residues before the CDR3 end, so the remaining end is supplied by the germline J gene. The chain carries TRBV13-2 and TRBJ2-2; D is possibly TRBD1 (5 bases). The germline gives CDR1 NNHNN, CDR2 SYGAGS (reference sequence). Deletions cut 0 bases from V and 0 bases from J, with 9 bases between. The CDR3 is made up of 16 amino acids. The CDR3 DNA, read in part, is TGTGCCAGCGGTGATGAAGGGGTTGCAAACACCGGG. This sequence encodes CASGDEGVANTG. The entire CDR3 is CASGDEGVANTGQLYF.

In its sample, this clone was seen many times. Gene names refer to mouse genes. Coverage ceases 4 residues before the CDR3 finishes, and the germline J gene fills in the end. This chain links TRBV1 with TRBJ1-2; D might be TRBD1 (6 bases). The CDR3 is made up of 15 amino acids. Germline V gives CDR1 NSQYPW, CDR2 LRSPGD (reference sequence). Deletions cut 0 bases from V and 0 bases from J, with 8 bases between. The CDR3 DNA, read in part, is TGCACCTGCAGTGCAGATAAGGGGGCAAACTCC. It translates to CTCSADKGANS. In full, the CDR3 is CTCSADKGANSDYTF.

By its share, this clone is medium-sized. Germline and genes here are mouse. The read ends 3 residues early relative to the CDR3; the germline J gene fills the gap. The chain has TRBV19 and TRBJ1-6, with D possibly being TRBD1 (6 bases). TRBJ1-6 is given ORF status, its function remaining uncertain. Between the trimmed V and J ends, which lost 0 bases and 10 bases, there was a span of 11 bases. The CDR3 is 14 residues long. The germline gives CDR1 FNHDT, CDR2 SITEND (reference sequence). CDR3 DNA (partial): TGTGCCAGCAGTATAGTACAGGGAAGGTCGCCC. Its protein is CASSIVQGRSP. The entire CDR3 protein reads CASSIVQGRSPLYF.

Of note for this clone: Germline and genes: mouse. Read sequence stops 3 residues before the CDR3 end, and the germline J gene provides the missing end. The chain uses TRBV24 and TRBJ1-6; tentative D call: TRBD1 (6 bases). TRBJ1-6 qualifies as an ORF whose function is uncertain. Germline CDR1 reads KGHTA; CDR2 reads FRNEEI. V lost 3 bases and J lost 7, with 13 bases in between. This CDR3 comprises 15 residues. CDR3 loop: CASSLPGAGNSPLYF. The part of the CDR3 DNA that was read is TGTGCCAGCAGTCTTCCAGGGGCCGGGAATTCGCCC.

This clone is medium-sized within its sample. Gene names and germline refer to mouse. The sequenced fragment ends 4 residues before the CDR3 boundary, so the rest is inferred from the germline J gene. This chain connects TRBV1 to TRBJ2-7; TRBD2 matches 7 bases. Losses at the gene ends were 0 bases for V and 3 bases for J; bases not matched to a gene: 5. This CDR3 is 15 amino acids long. The germline CDR1 and CDR2 sequences are NSQYPW and LRSPGD (reference sequence). The part of the CDR3 DNA that was read is TGCACCTGCAGTGCAGACGCGACTGGGAGCTAT. Translated: CTCSADATGSY. The CDR3 in its entirety is CTCSADATGSYEQYF.

The sample holds many counts of this clone. The germline and genes are mouse ones. The CDR3 end lies 4 residues beyond the end of the read and is filled in from the germline J gene. The chain couples TRBV13-1 to TRBJ2-4; 8 nucleotides align to TRBD2. From germline, CDR1 is NSHNY and CDR2 SYGAGN. There are 15 residues in the CDR3. V dropped 1 base and J dropped 2; count of bases not matched to a gene: 3. CDR3 DNA, as far as it was read: TGTGCCAGCAGTGATCTGGGGGGAAATCAAAAC. This translates into CASSDLGGNQN. The CDR3 reads in full as CASSDLGGNQNTLYF.

There are a few counts of this clone. Gene names refer to mouse genes. The read ends 4 residues shy of where the CDR3 ends; the end is completed using the germline J gene. The chain is built from TRBV1 and TRBJ2-1; the match to TRBD2 covers 7 bases. J lost 6 bases, V lost 0 bases, and 5 bases had no gene match. The CDR3 length is 15 residues. Germline CDR1 is NSQYPW and CDR2 is LRSPGD (reference sequence). The sequenced CDR3 bases are TGCACCTGCAGTGCAGAGAACTGGGGATTTGCT. Translating it yields CTCSAENWGFA. The whole CDR3 protein is CTCSAENWGFAEQFF.

This clone was observed many times. Genes and germline are mouse. The read is 4 residues too short to cover the CDR3 end, so that end is filled in from the germline J gene. This rearrangement joins TRBV13-1 to TRBJ2-5; TRBD2 matches 8 bases. Germline V CDR1 and CDR2: NSHNY, SYGAGN. The CDR3 is 14 amino acids. The sequenced part of the CDR3 DNA is TGTGCCAGCAGTGACCGGGGGGGCGCCGAC. Amino acids: CASSDRGGAD. The whole CDR3 region reads CASSDRGGADTQYF.

This clone was seen ten or more times. Mouse names are used for the genes. The read is 4 residues too short to cover the CDR3 end, so that end is filled in from the germline J gene. The rearrangement uses TRBV19 and TRBJ2-7, with a tentative D call TRBD1 (6 bases). CDR3 length: 14 amino acids. Germline V gene lookup returns CDR1 FNHDT and CDR2 SITEND (reference sequence). Incomplete CDR3 DNA: TGTGCCAGCAGTCTAAACAGGGAGGATTAT. It yields the protein CASSLNREDY. The CDR3 in full is CASSLNREDYEQYF.

The sample holds many counts of this clone. The gene names here belong to mouse. The read terminates 4 residues ahead of where the CDR3 ends, so the germline J gene completes it. The rearrangement uses TRBV13-2 and TRBJ2-3; TRBD2 matches 12 bases. The CDR3 runs to 15 residues. Germline lookup yields CDR1 NNHNN and CDR2 SYGAGS (reference sequence). CDR3 DNA (partial): TGTGCCAGCGGGGGACTGGGGGGCCGGGGAGAA. This gives the protein CASGGLGGRGE. The full CDR3 protein is CASGGLGGRGETLYF.

This clone was counted many times. Mouse names are used for the genes. Coverage ceases 4 residues before the CDR3 finishes, and the germline J gene fills in the end. V usage is TRBV31 and J usage is TRBJ2-1, with D unresolved. Germline CDR1 GKSSPN, CDR2 SITVG. V dropped 2 bases and J dropped 5 bases, with 4 bases sitting between them. CDR3 length: 11 amino acids. CDR3 DNA, as far as it was read: TGTGCCTGGAGTGGGGATGCT. Protein product: CAWSGDA. The complete CDR3 protein is CAWSGDAEQFF.

This clone showed up many times. Gene names follow the mouse nomenclature. Read sequence stops 4 residues before the CDR3 end, and the germline J gene provides the missing end. This chain connects TRBV19 to TRBJ1-1, with a possible D match to TRBD1 (6 bases). In germline, CDR1 is FNHDT, CDR2 SITEND (reference sequence). The CDR3 extends over 13 amino acids. The CDR3 region is CASSFGGAREVFF. The part of the CDR3 DNA that was read is TGTGCCAGCAGTTTTGGGGGGGCGCGA.

Of note for this clone: Mouse germline and gene names are used. The missing CDR3 end, 4 residues past where the read stops, is filled in from the germline J gene. The chain uses TRBV5 and TRBJ2-3, with 10 bases aligning to TRBD1. Germline trimming cut 3 bases from V and 0 bases from J; bases unmatched to any gene: 0. Germline V lookup: CDR1 LGHNA, CDR2 YNLKQL (reference sequence). CDR3 size: 15 residues. CDR3 sequence: CASSQGQGSAETLYF. The part of the CDR3 DNA that was read is TGTGCCAGCAGCCAGGGACAGGGGAGTGCAGAA.

This clone was seen at least ten times. Gene names denote mouse genes. The CDR3 end falls 4 residues outside the read, so it is completed with the germline J gene. The chain recombines TRBV13-1 with TRBJ1-2; D is uncertain. The CDR3 extends over 13 amino acids. V shed 1 base and J shed 1 base, with 5 bases lying between them. Germline CDR1 and CDR2: NSHNY and SYGAGN. The sequenced CDR3 bases are TGTGCCAGCAGTGATCTGGGAAACTCC. It yields the protein CASSDLGNS. The CDR3, in full, reads CASSDLGNSDYTF.

A remark on this clone: Mouse gene names apply. The covered CDR3 bases are TGTGCCTGGAGTCTAGACTCTTCCTATAATTCGCCC. This sequence encodes CAWSLDSSYNSP. Given in full, the CDR3 is CAWSLDSSYNSPLYF. The chain has TRBV31 and TRBJ1-6; D not certain. The read ends 3 residues early relative to the CDR3; the germline J gene fills the gap. TRBJ1-6 is marked as an open reading frame, function uncertain. Trimming left V 0 bases short and J 0 bases short, with 6 bases between. This CDR3 is 15 amino acids long. Germline CDR1 is GKSSPN and CDR2 is SITVG.

This clone was seen many times. Any gene name here is a mouse gene name. The read stops 4 residues short of the end of the CDR3; the missing end is completed from the germline J gene. The chain joins TRBV19 to TRBJ2-5; 7 bases line up with TRBD1. Germline CDR1 reads FNHDT; CDR2 reads SITEND (reference sequence). This CDR3 contains 13 residues. The chain's CDR3 is CASSIDREDTQYF. CDR3 DNA, as far as it was read: TGTGCCAGCAGTATCGACAGGGAGGAC.

This clone has ten or more counts. Genes here carry mouse names. The read is 4 residues too short to cover the CDR3 end, so that end is filled in from the germline J gene. The chain joins TRBV19 to TRBJ2-1, with 8 bases that match TRBD2. Losses at the gene ends were 4 bases for V and 1 base for J; bases not matched to a gene: 1. The CDR3 totals 14 residues. The germline V gene has CDR1 FNHDT and CDR2 SITEND (reference sequence). The sequenced part of the CDR3 DNA is TGTGCCAGCAGTCCTGGGGGGAACTATGCT. Translated, it gives CASSPGGNYA. The full CDR3 sequence reads CASSPGGNYAEQFF.

This clone showed up many times. The gene symbols are mouse symbols. The read terminates 4 residues ahead of where the CDR3 ends, so the germline J gene completes it. This chain uses TRBV5 with TRBJ2-7, with 12 bases identical to TRBD2. Germline assignment: CDR1 LGHNA and CDR2 YNLKQL (reference sequence). CDR3 length: 15 amino acids. The part of the CDR3 DNA that was read is TGTGCCAGCAGCCCTTCCGGGACTGGGGGGTAT. Protein product: CASSPSGTGGY. The CDR3 in full is CASSPSGTGGYEQYF.